The clone carrying this TCR beta chain was counted once. These data belong to a study of shared clonotypes between healthy human individuals. The germline V gene has CDR1 WNHNN and CDR2 SYGVQD (reference sequence). The CDR3 totals 19 residues. Trimming at V came to 6 bases and at J to 5 bases, leaving 23 bases not matched to a gene. Clones were sequenced by immunoSEQ multiplex PCR, and TCRdb holds only the in-frame ones, with some missing. The sample carries approximately 1.5 million clones, 95% to 99% recorded once. This chain links TRBV10-1 with TRBJ2-7; 9 nucleotides agree with TRBD2. The receptor comes from a man aged 25 to 40 in good health. Sequencing was done on a sample of naive CD4+ T cells sorted from blood. Sample subset: CD45RA+ positively selected. In DNA, the CDR3 is TGCGCCAGCAGCGAGGGGCAAACCGTGCGCCCAGCGGGAGGCCACGAGCAGTACTTC. Translating gives CASSEGQTVRPAGGHEQYF.